The sequence of this TCR beta chain was determined in a study of vaccination and CD4 T cells after COVID-19 (dated by TCRdb to 2022 to 2024). Looking at the study overall: SARS-CoV-2 positivity had been established in the convalescent patients by nasal swab PCR, and mild disease was recorded in eight to ten of these patients and severe disease in one. The convalescent cohort included six males and four females, with two Hispanic individuals, seven Caucasians, two Asians and one multiracial person. Participants got two doses of the Pfizer-BioNTech BNT162b2 vaccine (n=8) or two doses of the Moderna mRNA-1273 vaccine (n=2). Post-COVID blood samples were collected from convalescent patients a median of roughly 100 days after diagnosis, with a range of roughly 35 to 161 days. Post-vaccine blood samples were obtained a median of around 74 days after the second vaccine dose, with a range of roughly 14 to 241 days. In 10 COVID-19 convalescent patients and a few infection-naive healthy vaccine recipients, the spike-specific CD4+ TCR repertoire before mRNA vaccination was compared with the repertoire after mRNA vaccination. The study at large found these results: Among convalescent patients, a median roughly 90% of the SARS-CoV-2-reactive clones seen after vaccination appeared only after vaccination, which suggests priming specific to the vaccine. Of the vaccine-specific clones in convalescent patients, 304 of 307, or nearly all, reacted only to SARS-CoV-2 spike and did not cross-react with common cold coronaviruses. Only a relatively small number of convalescent patients were included in the study, and early timepoints following natural infection were not analyzed. The median count of SARS-CoV-2-reactive clonotypes went up from 20 to 25 after infection to 38 after vaccination, although the change was not significant.

Receptors were amplified or captured by PCR. Instrument on record: Illumina iSeq 100. The authors processed their data as follows. Non-productive sequences were filtered out, and CDR3s that did not start with C, did not end with F or W, or were shorter than 7 amino acids were discarded. CDR3 homology was assessed with Levenshtein distances (stringdist) and unrooted phylogenetic trees (ape) in R version 3.6.1. The public reads were reprocessed in TCRdb via fastp at Q25 and MiXCR, keeping in-frame beta chains. Records with the same CDR3 protein are collapsed into one entry carrying the most frequent genes and DNA. The authors' filters were not applied to this entry. For this sample the table gives roughly 25,000 distinct CDR3 sequences, of which over 40% were detected only once. The ten largest clones add up to more than 1% of the sample. The positive SARS-CoV-2 PCR tests of the convalescent patients were dated from March to December 2020, before the Alpha, Beta and Delta variants emerged in the United States. PBMCs were separated from whole blood using Ficoll-Paque Plus gradient centrifugation and then either used fresh or cryopreserved at -140C.

CDR1 and CDR2, looked up from the germline V gene (reference sequence), are DFQATT and SNEGSKA. The V end gives up 6 bases and the J end 2 bases, leaving 14 bases in the junction not matched to a gene. From the cysteine up to the phenylalanine, the CDR3 has a length of 16 residues. Only the CDR3 region is kept as DNA, spanning 48 bases read in frame from base 1. About this clonotype itself: What this receptor recognizes is not known. Base qualities are not recorded, but no much larger clone differs from it by a single base.

This receptor was obtained from a human donor who had recovered from COVID-19. The material was CD4+ T cells from blood, obtained before SARS-CoV-2 vaccination. The chain was built from TRBV20-1 and TRBJ2-3; 7 central bases correspond to TRBD2. The CDR3 protein sequence reads: CSARDMASGPTDTQYF. The nucleotide sequence reads as follows: TGCAGTGCCCGCGACATGGCTAGCGGACCCACAGATACGCAGTATTTT.